Each of the 13 T cell receptor beta chains below was sequenced from the same sample in a study of CD8 T cells in Susac syndrome (dated by TCRdb to between 2019 and 2020). Preparation of the library involved the immunoSEQ multiplex PCR assay. RNA was extracted with the RNeasy kit and roughly 0.45 to 1 ug was reverse transcribed using random hexamers. TCRdb passed the public sequencing reads through fastp at Q25 and MiXCR, retaining productive beta sequences. When rows share a CDR3 protein, they turn into one entry using the most common DNA and genes. For this sample there are 150,000 to 200,000 distinct CDR3 sequences; around 93% appear just once. The ten largest clones take up over 0.11% of the sample. The sequenced sample consisted of CD4+ T cells from PBMCs. The receptors were sampled from a human donor in good health.

This chain joins TRBV2 and TRBJ1-1; no reliable D call. This CDR3 region has 14 residues. Per germline, CDR1 SNHLY and CDR2 FYNNEI. V was shortened by 1 base and J by 4 bases, with 10 bases between the two germline ends. CDR3 protein: CASSEVGVVTEAFF. In DNA form, the CDR3 reads TGTGCCAGCAGTGAAGTCGGGGTCGTCACTGAAGCTTTCTTT.

J is TRBJ2-1 and V is TRBV19; D perhaps matches TRBD1 (5 bases). CDR3 length: 14 amino acids. The germline V and J ends were trimmed by 9 bases and 5 bases, with 17 bases remaining between them. Germline values: CDR1 LNHDA, CDR2 SQIVND (reference sequence). Written as DNA, the CDR3 is TGTGCCAGCGGACAACTCCAATCTAACAATGAGCAGTTCTTC. It translates to CASGQLQSNNEQFF.

The chain carries TRBV7-9 and TRBJ2-1; TRBD1 aligns across 9 bases. Trimming took 5 bases from V and 7 from J; bases not matched to a gene: 9. The CDR3 loop spans 15 amino acids. The V gene's germline CDR1 is SEHNR and CDR2 FQNEAQ (reference sequence). DNA for the CDR3: TGTGCCAGCAGCGCGGGACAGGGAGTAGGTAATGAGCAGTTCTTC. It encodes CASSAGQGVGNEQFF.

This chain links TRBV3-1 with TRBJ2-5, with 10 nucleotides matching TRBD2. Germline V gives CDR1 LGHDT, CDR2 YNNKEL (reference sequence). The junction had 3 bases not matched to a gene; V was cut back by 4 bases and J by 4 bases. CDR3 size: 14 residues. The CDR3 nucleotides are TGTGCCAGCAGCCGACCTAGCGGGGGAGAGACCCAGTACTTC. It translates to CASSRPSGGETQYF.

The chain joins TRBV5-4 to TRBJ2-7, with TRBD1 matching 9 bases. Germline V gene lookup returns CDR1 SGHNT and CDR2 YYREEE (reference sequence). The CDR3 extends over 17 amino acids. V lost 0 bases and J lost 7; bases outside the gene matches: 14. The CDR3 spells CASSLARTGALMMEQYF. CDR3 bases: TGTGCCAGCAGCTTGGCCCGGACAGGGGCGCTCATGATGGAGCAGTACTTC.

The V gene is TRBV4-1, the J gene TRBJ1-3; D is ambiguous. V was trimmed by 0 bases and J by 0 bases, leaving 6 bases between them. The CDR3 length is 15 residues. CDR1 MGHRA and CDR2 YSYEKL come from the germline V gene. CDR3 amino acids: CASSQDPLSGNTIYF. CDR3 bases: TGCGCCAGCAGCCAAGATCCCCTCTCTGGAAACACCATATATTTT.

This clonotype was recorded only once. V and J are TRBV30 and TRBJ1-1, with 8 bases matching TRBD1. This CDR3 has 13 amino acids. Germline values: CDR1 GTSNPN, CDR2 SVGIG (reference sequence). Trimming took 2 bases from V and 4 from J; bases not matched to a gene: 3. The DNA of the CDR3 is TGTGCCTGGAGTAGACAGGGGAGCACTGAAGCTTTCTTT. As protein: CAWSRQGSTEAFF.

The CDR3 loop is CASSFAQAQETQYF. The CDR3, as DNA: TGTGCCAGCAGTTTCGCTCAAGCGCAAGAGACCCAGTACTTC. This chain links TRBV12-3 or TRBV12-4 with TRBJ2-5, with D hard to call. With 3 bases removed from V and 2 bases from J, the gap between germline ends came to 10 bases. This CDR3 has 14 amino acids.

The chain is built from TRBV29-1 and TRBJ2-7, with D uncertain. There are 12 residues in the CDR3. The ends were cut back, 0 bases at V and 4 bases at J, with 7 bases in the middle. Germline values: CDR1 SQVTM, CDR2 ANQGSEA. The CDR3: CSVEDAIYEQYF. CDR3 nucleotides: TGCAGCGTTGAAGATGCGATTTACGAGCAGTACTTC.

Only one count was recorded for this clonotype. This chain connects TRBV7-8 to TRBJ2-5, with 7 positions matching TRBD2. The CDR3 sequence is 15 residues long. Germline CDR1 SGHVS, CDR2 FQNEAQ. J gave up 5 bases and V 5 bases, and 11 bases lay outside the gene matches. This CDR3 reads CASSRGRGFSETQYF. The CDR3, as DNA: TGTGCCAGCAGCCGAGGGAGGGGATTTTCTGAGACCCAGTACTTC.

This rearrangement joins TRBV14 to TRBJ1-2, with TRBD1 matching over 9 bases. CDR1 and CDR2 (germline): SGHDN, FVKESK. The CDR3 spans 15 residues. Trimming took 4 bases from V and 2 from J; bases not matched to a gene: 5. The CDR3, as DNA: TGTGCCAGCAGCCCTATACAGGGGGCCAACTATGGCTACACCTTC. Translation: CASSPIQGANYGYTF. Looking up the rest from reference TRBV14 and TRBJ1-2 gives the full variable domain: EAGVTQFPSHSVIEKGQTVTLRCDPISGHDNLYWYRRVMGKEIKFLLHFVKESKQDESGMPNNRFLAERTGGTYSTLKVQPAELEDSGVYFCASSPIQGANYGYTFGSGTRLTVV.

This clonotype was observed a single time. The chain recombines TRBV3-1 with TRBJ2-3; 16 nucleotides agree with TRBD2. This CDR3 comprises 22 residues. Per germline, CDR1 LGHDT and CDR2 YNNKEL (reference sequence). The junction had 14 bases not matched to a gene; V was cut back by 2 bases and J by 0 bases. As DNA, the CDR3 is TGTGCCAGCAGCCAAAGATCGTTACCGGGACTAGCGGGGGGGGCTAGCACAGATACGCAGTATTTT. Amino acid sequence: CASSQRSLPGLAGGASTDTQYF.

This clonotype was detected only once. V gene TRBV5-1 combines with J gene TRBJ1-1; perhaps TRBD1 as D (5 bases). Deletions cut 6 bases from V and 2 bases from J, with 20 bases between. CDR3 length equals 16 residues. Germline V gene sequence: CDR1 SGHRS, CDR2 YFSETQ. The CDR3: CASNALSSGVNTEAFF. Here the CDR3 DNA reads TGCGCCAGCAACGCCCTGTCATCGGGGGTCAACACTGAAGCTTTCTTT.